This T cell receptor beta chain came from a study of CD8 T cells in Susac syndrome. Sequencing of TCR beta was performed on blood CD8+ T cells and on blood CD4+ T cells. TEMRA cells underwent FACS enrichment and CD8+ and CD4+ T cells underwent negative isolation. Trimming stripped 1 base from V and 0 bases from J, with 14 bases between. The CDR3 is made up of 18 amino acids. RNA amounts of 0.5 to 1 ug underwent reverse transcription with random hexamers. An immunoSEQ multiplex PCR amplified TCR beta CDR3 over 54 Vbeta and 13 Jbeta. MiXCR, applied by TCRdb to the immunoSEQ multiplex PCR reads, yields one record per CDR3 protein. Of some 190,000 distinct CDR3 sequences in the sample, approximately 96% were seen once.

The V call is TRBV5-7, the J call TRBJ1-6; D unclear. TRBV5-7 is an ORF; its function is uncertain. The sequenced sample was CD4+ T cells from PBMCs. The receptor comes from a human donor with multiple sclerosis. CDR3 in DNA: TGTGCCAGCAGCTTGCTAGCAGGATCCAGCTCCTATAATTCACCCCTCCACTTT. Translated: CASSLLAGSSSYNSPLHF.